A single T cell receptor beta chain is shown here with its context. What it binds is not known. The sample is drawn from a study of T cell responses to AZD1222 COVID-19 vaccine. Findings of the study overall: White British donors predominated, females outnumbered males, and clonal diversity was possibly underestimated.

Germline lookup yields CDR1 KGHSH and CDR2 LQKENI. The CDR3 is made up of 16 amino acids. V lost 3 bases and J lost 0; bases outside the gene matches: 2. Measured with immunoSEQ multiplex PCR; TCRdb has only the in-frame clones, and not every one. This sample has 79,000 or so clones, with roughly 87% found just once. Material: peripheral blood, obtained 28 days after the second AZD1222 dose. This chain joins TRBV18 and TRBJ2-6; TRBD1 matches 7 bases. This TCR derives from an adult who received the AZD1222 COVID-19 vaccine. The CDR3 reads CASSPNRGSGANVLTF. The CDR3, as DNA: TGTGCCAGCTCACCGAACAGGGGCTCTGGGGCCAACGTCCTGACTTTC.